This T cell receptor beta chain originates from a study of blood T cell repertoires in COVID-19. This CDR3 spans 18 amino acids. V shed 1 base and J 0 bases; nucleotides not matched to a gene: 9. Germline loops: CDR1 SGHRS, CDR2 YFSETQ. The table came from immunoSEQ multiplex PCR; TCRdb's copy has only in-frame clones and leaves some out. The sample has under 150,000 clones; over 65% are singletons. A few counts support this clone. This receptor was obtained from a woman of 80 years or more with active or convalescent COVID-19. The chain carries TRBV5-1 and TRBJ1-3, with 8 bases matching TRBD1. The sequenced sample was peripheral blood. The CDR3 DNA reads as TGCGCCAGCAGCTTGAGGATGGACAGGGTCGGCTCTGGAAACACCATATATTTT. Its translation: CASSLRMDRVGSGNTIYF.